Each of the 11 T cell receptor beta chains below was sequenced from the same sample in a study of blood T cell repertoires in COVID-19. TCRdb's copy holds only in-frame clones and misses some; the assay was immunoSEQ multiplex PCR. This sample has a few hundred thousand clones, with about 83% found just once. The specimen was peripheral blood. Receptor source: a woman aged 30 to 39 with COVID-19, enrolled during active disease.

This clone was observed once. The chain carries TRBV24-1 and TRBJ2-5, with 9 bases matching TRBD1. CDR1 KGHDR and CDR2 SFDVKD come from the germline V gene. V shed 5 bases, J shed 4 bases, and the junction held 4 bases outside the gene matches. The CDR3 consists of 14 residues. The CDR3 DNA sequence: TGTGCCACCAGTGTCCCGGACAGGGGAGAGACCCAGTACTTC. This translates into CATSVPDRGETQYF.

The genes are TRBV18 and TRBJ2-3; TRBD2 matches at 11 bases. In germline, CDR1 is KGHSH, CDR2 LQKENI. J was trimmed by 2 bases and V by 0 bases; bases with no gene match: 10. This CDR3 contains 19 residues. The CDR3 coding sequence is TGTGCCAGCTCACCACCGATTGGGCCTAGCGGGGGGACCACAGATACGCAGTATTTT. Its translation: CASSPPIGPSGGTTDTQYF.

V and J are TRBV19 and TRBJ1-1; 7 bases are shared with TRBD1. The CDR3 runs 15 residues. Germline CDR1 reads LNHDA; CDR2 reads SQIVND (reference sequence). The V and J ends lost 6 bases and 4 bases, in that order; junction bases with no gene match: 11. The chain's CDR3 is CASRVDGTVATEAFF. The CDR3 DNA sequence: TGTGCCAGTAGAGTTGACGGGACAGTGGCCACTGAAGCTTTCTTT.

This CDR3 reads CASSLGRFERTNEQFF. The DNA for the CDR3 is TGTGCCAGCAGCTTAGGCCGGTTTGAGCGGACTAATGAGCAGTTCTTC. This chain links TRBV11-2 with TRBJ2-1; a possible D gene is TRBD2 (5 bases). This CDR3 has 16 amino acids. V dropped 1 base and J dropped 7 bases, with 17 bases sitting between them. Germline lookup yields CDR1 SGHAT and CDR2 FQNNGV.

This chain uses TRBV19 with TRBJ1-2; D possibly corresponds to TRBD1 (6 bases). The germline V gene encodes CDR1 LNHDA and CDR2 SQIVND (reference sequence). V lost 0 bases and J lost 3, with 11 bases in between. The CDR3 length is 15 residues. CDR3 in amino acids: CASSIDLQGYYGYTF. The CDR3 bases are TGTGCCAGTAGTATAGATCTTCAGGGGTACTATGGCTACACCTTC.

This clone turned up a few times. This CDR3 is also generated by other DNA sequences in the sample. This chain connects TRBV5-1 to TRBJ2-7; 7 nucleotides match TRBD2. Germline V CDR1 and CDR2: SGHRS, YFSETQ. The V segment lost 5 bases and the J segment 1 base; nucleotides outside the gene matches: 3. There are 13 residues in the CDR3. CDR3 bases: TGCGCCAGCAGTTTAGCGGGTTCCTACGAGCAGTACTTC. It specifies CASSLAGSYEQYF.

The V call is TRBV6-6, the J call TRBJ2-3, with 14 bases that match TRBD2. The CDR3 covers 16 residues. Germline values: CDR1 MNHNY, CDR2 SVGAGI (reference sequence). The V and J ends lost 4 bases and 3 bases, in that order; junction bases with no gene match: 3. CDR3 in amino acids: CASSSRLAGGTDTQYF. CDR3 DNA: TGTGCCAGCAGTTCCCGACTAGCGGGAGGGACAGATACGCAGTATTTT.

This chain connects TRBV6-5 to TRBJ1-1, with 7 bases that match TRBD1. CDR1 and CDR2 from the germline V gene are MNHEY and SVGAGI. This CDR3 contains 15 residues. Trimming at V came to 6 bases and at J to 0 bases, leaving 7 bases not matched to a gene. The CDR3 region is CASSWSTGLNTEAFF. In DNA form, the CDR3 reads TGTGCCAGCAGCTGGTCGACAGGGCTGAACACTGAAGCTTTCTTT.

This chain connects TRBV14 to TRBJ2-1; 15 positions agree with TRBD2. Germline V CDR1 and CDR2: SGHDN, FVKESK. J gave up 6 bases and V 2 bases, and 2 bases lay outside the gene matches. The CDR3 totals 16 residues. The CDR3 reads CASSQPGLAGGNEQFF. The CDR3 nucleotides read TGTGCCAGCAGCCAACCGGGACTAGCGGGGGGCAATGAGCAGTTCTTC.

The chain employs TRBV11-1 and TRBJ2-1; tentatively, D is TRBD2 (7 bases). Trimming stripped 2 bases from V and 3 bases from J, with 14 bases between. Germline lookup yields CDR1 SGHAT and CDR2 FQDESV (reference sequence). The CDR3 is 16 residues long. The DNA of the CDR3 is TGTGCCAGCAGCTTAAACGGGCGGGGGCACTACAATGAGCAGTTCTTC. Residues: CASSLNGRGHYNEQFF.

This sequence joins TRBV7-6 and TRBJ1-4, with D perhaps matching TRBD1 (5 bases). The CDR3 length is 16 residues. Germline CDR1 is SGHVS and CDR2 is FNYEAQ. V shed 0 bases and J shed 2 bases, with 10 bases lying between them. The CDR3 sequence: CASSLARAGTNEKLFF. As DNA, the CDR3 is TGTGCCAGCAGCTTAGCCAGGGCGGGGACTAATGAAAAACTGTTTTTT. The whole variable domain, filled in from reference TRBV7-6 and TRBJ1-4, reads GAGVSQSPRYKVTKRGQDVALRCDPISGHVSLYWYRQALGQGPEFLTYFNYEAQQDKSGLPNDRFSAERPEGSISTLTIQRTEQRDSAMYRCASSLARAGTNEKLFFGSGTQLSVL.